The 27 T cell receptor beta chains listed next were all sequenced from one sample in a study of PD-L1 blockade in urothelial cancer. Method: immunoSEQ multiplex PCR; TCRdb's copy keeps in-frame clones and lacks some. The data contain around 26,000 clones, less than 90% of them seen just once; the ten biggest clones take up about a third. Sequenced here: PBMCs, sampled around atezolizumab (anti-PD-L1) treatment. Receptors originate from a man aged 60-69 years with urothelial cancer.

The CDR3 here is CASSSTASRYGYTF. CDR3 DNA: TGTGCCAGCAGCTCGACAGCGAGCCGCTATGGCTACACCTTC. The J gene is TRBJ1-2, the V gene TRBV7-8, with D perhaps matching TRBD1 (5 bases). Trimming shortened V by 4 bases and J by 4 bases, and 13 bases separated the two germline ends. Per the germline V gene, CDR1 is SGHVS and CDR2 is FQNEAQ. The CDR3 runs 14 residues.

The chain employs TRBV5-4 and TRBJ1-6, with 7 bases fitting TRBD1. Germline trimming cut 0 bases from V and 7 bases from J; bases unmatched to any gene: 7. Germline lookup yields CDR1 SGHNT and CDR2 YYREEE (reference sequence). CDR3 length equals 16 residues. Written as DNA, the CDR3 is TGTGCCAGCAGCTTGGGGACCGGGACAGTCAATTCACCCCTCCACTTT. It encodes CASSLGTGTVNSPLHF.

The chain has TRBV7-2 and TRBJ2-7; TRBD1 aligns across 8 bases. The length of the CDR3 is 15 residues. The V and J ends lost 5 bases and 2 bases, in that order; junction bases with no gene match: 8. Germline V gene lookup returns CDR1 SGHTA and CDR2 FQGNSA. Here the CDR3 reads CASSKSRDRTYEQYF. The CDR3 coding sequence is TGTGCCAGCAGCAAAAGTAGGGACAGGACCTACGAGCAGTACTTC.

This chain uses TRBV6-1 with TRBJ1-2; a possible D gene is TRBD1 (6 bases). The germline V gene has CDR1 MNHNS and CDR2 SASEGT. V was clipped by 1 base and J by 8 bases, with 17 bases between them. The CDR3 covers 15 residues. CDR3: CASSEVRGPGGGYTF. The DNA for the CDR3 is TGTGCCAGCAGTGAAGTCAGGGGCCCCGGTGGAGGCTACACCTTC.

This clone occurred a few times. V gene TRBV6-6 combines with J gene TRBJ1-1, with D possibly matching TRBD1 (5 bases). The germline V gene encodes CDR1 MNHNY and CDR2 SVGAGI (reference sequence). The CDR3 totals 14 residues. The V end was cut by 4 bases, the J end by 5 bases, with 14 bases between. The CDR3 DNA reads TGTGCCAGCAGTTCAGGAACCAGGGAAACTGAAGCTTTCTTT. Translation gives CASSSGTRETEAFF.

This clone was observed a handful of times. The DNA of the CDR3 is TGTGCCAGCACCCTAACTCCCGGGACAGGGGTGAACACTGAAGCTTTCTTT. Protein sequence: CASTLTPGTGVNTEAFF. The chain combines TRBV7-2 with TRBJ1-1; 10 positions agree with TRBD1. This CDR3 has 17 amino acids. CDR1 and CDR2 from the germline V gene are SGHTA and FQGNSA. With 7 bases clipped from V and 0 bases from J, the junction kept 11 bases outside the gene matches.

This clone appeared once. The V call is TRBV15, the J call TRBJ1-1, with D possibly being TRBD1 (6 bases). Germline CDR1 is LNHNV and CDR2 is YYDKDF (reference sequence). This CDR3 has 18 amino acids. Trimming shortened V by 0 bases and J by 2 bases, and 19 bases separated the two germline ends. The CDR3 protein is CATSRDRPGHPVNTEAFF. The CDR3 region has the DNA TGTGCCACCAGCAGAGATCGTCCGGGACACCCCGTTAACACTGAAGCTTTCTTT.

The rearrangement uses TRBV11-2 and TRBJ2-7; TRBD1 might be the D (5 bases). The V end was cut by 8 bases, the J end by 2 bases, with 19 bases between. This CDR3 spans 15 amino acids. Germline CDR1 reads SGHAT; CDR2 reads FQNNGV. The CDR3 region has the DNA TGTGCCAGCTCTAGGGTCCAGGGTAAACCCTACGAGCAGTACTTC. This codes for CASSRVQGKPYEQYF.

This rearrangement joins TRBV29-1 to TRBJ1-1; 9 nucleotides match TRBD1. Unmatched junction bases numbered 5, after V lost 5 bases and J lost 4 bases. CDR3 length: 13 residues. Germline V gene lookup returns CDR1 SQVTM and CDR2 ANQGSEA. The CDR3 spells CSVQSGQGTEAFF. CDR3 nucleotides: TGCAGCGTTCAATCGGGACAGGGCACTGAAGCTTTCTTT.

CDR3 sequence: CASSPRVDYGYTF. The CDR3 coding sequence is TGTGCCAGCAGTCCCCGGGTAGACTATGGCTACACCTTC. This chain connects TRBV6-5 to TRBJ1-2, with D hard to call. Trimming pared 5 bases from V and 3 bases from J, leaving 10 bases between. The CDR3 extends over 13 amino acids. From germline, CDR1 is MNHEY and CDR2 SVGAGI.

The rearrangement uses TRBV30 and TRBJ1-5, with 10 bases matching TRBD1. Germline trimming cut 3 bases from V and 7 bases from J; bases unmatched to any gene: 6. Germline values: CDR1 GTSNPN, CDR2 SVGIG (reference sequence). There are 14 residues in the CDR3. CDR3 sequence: CAWRGQGPSQPQHF. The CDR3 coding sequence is TGTGCCTGGAGGGGACAGGGGCCCTCCCAGCCCCAGCATTTT.

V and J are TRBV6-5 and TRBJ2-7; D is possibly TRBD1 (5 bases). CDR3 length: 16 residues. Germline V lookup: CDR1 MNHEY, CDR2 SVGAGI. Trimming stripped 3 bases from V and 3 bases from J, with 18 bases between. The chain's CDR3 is CASSYQMVGAGYEQYF. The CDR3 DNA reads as TGTGCCAGCAGTTATCAGATGGTAGGGGCTGGCTACGAGCAGTACTTC.

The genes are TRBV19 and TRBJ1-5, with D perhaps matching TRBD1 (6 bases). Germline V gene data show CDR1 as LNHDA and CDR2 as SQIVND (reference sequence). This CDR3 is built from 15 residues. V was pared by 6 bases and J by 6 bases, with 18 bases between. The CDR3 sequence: CASRAGSGGLQPQHF. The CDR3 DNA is TGTGCCAGTAGGGCGGGTTCCGGGGGGCTTCAGCCCCAGCATTTT.

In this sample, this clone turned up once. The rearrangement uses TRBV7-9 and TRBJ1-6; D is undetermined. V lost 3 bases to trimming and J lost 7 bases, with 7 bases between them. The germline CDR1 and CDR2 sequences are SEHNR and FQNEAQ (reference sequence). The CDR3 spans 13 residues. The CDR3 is CASSFPGNSPLHF. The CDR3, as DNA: TGTGCCAGCAGCTTTCCCGGGAATTCACCCCTCCACTTT. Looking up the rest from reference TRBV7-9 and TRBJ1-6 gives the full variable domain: DTGVSQNPRHKITKRGQNVTFRCDPISEHNRLYWYRQTLGQGPEFLTYFQNEAQLEKSRLLSDRFSAERPKGSFSTLEIQRTEQGDSAMYLCASSFPGNSPLHFGNGTRLTVT.

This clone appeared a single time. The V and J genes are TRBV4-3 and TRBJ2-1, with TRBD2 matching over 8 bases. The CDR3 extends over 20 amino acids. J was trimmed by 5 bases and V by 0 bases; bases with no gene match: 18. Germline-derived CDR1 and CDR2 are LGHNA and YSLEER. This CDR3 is CASSQDLSQGGSGGNNEQFF. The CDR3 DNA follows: TGCGCCAGCAGCCAAGATTTATCACAAGGGGGGAGCGGGGGAAACAATGAGCAGTTCTTC.

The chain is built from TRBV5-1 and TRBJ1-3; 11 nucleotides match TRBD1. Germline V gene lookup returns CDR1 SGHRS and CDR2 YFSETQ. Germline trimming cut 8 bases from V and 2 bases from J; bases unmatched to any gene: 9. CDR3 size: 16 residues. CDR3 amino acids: CASKQGQGATGNTIYF. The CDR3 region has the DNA TGCGCCAGTAAACAAGGACAGGGGGCGACTGGAAACACCATATATTTT.

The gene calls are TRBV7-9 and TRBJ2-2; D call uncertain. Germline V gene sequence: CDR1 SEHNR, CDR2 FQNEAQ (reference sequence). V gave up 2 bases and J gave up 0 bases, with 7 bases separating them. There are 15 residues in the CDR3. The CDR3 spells CASSLWQSNTGELFF. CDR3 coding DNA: TGTGCCAGCAGCTTATGGCAGTCGAACACCGGGGAGCTGTTTTTT.

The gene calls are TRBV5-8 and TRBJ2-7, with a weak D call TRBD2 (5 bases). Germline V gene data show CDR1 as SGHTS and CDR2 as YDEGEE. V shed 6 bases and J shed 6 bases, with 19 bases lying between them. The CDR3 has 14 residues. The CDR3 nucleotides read TGTGCCAGCACCACCGGGGTGGCGATTCTCGAGCAGTACTTC. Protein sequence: CASTTGVAILEQYF.

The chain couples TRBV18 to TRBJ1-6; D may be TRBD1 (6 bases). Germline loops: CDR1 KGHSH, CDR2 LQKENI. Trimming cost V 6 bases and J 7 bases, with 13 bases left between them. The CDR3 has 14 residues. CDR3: CASSTTGQNSPLHF. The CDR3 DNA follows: TGTGCCAGCTCTACAACGGGACAAAATTCACCCCTCCACTTT.

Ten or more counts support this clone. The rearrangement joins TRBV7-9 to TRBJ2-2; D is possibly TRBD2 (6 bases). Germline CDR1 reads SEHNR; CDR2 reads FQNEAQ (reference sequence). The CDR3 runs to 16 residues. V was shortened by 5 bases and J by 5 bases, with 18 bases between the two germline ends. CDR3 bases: TGTGCCAGCAGCAACGAACGGGAGTACGGGACCGGGGAGCTGTTTTTT. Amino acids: CASSNEREYGTGELFF.

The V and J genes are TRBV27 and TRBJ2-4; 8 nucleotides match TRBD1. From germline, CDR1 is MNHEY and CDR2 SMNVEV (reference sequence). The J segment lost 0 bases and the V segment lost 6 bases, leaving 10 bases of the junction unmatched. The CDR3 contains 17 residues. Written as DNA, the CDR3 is TGTGCCAGCAGGAAGAAGACAGGGGAAAAAGCCAAAAACATTCAGTACTTC. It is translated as CASRKKTGEKAKNIQYF.

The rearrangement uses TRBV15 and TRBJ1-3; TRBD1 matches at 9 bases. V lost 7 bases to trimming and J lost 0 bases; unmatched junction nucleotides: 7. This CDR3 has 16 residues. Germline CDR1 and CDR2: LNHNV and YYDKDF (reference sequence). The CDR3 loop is CATTPTGGSSGNTIYF. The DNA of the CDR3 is TGTGCCACCACCCCGACAGGGGGAAGCTCTGGAAACACCATATATTTT.

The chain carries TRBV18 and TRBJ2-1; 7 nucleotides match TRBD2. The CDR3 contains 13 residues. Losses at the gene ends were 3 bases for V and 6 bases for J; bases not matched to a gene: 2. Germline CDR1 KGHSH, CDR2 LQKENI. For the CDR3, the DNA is TGTGCCAGCTCACCGGGCGGGGGCAATGAGCAGTTCTTC. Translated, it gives CASSPGGGNEQFF. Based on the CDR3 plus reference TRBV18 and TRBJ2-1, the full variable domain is NAGVMQNPRHLVRRRGQEARLRCSPMKGHSHVYWYRQLPEEGLKFMVYLQKENIIDESGMPKERFSAEFPKEGPSILRIQQVVRGDSAAYFCASSPGGGNEQFFGPGTRLTVL.

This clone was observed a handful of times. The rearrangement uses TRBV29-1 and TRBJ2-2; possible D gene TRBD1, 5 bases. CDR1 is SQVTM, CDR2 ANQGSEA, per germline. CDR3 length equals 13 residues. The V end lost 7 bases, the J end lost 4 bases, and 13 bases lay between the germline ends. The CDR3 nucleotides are TGCAGCGCCGCCCAGGGTGTCACCGGGGAGCTGTTTTTT. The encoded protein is CSAAQGVTGELFF.

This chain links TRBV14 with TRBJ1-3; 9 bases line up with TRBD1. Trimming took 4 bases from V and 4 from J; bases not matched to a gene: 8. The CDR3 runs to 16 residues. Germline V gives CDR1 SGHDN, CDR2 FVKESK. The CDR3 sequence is CASSPPGQGRGNTIYF. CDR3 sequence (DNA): TGTGCCAGCAGCCCCCCTGGACAGGGGAGAGGAAACACCATATATTTT.

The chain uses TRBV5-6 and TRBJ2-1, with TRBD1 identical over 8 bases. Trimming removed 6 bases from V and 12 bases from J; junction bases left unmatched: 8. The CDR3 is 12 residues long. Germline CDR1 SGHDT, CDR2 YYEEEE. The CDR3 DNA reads TGTGCCAGCAACCCAACCGGGACAGGGCAGTTCTTC. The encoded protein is CASNPTGTGQFF.

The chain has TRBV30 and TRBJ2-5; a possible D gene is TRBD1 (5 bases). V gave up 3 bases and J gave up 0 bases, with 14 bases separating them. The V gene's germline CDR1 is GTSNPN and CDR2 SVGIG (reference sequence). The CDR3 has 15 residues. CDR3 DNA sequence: TGTGCCTGGAGCCAGCCGGCAGGGTACCAAGAGACCCAGTACTTC. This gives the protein CAWSQPAGYQETQYF.